These 25 T cell receptor beta chains came from one sample sequenced in a study of response to subunit inactivated influenza vaccine. TCRdb passed the RT-PCR reads through MiXCR, listing each CDR3 protein once. This sample has 300,000 to 350,000 distinct CDR3 sequences, with 21% found just once. Sample: PBMCs from blood, taken less than 22 months after vaccination. The receptors come from a man aged 50 to 69 who received an inactivated influenza vaccine.

There are a few counts of this clonotype. The rearrangement joins TRBV20-1 to TRBJ2-1, with TRBD2 as a possible D gene (5 bases). This CDR3 is built from 14 residues. Trimming left V 6 bases short and J 9 bases short, with 21 bases between. Germline values: CDR1 DFQATT, CDR2 SNEGSKA (reference sequence). CDR3 coding DNA: TGCAGTGCCGGTCTAGCAGAGATTTGGGGTGAGCAGTTCTTC. The encoded protein is CSAGLAEIWGEQFF.

This clonotype appeared many times. The chain has TRBV7-3 and TRBJ1-6; D not resolved. The V gene's germline CDR1 is SGHTA and CDR2 FQGTGA. The CDR3 is 14 residues long. Trimming stripped 5 bases from V and 6 bases from J, with 11 bases between. The DNA for the CDR3 is TGTGCCAGCAGCCGAGGACTGGTTAATTCACCCCTCCACTTT. Encoded protein: CASSRGLVNSPLHF.

V is TRBV20-1 and J is TRBJ2-7; D ambiguous. The CDR3 spans 13 residues. Trimming cost V 0 bases and J 0 bases, with 6 bases left between them. Germline V lookup: CDR1 DFQATT, CDR2 SNEGSKA (reference sequence). The CDR3 region has the DNA TGCAGTGCTAGAGAGCGGAGCTCCTACGAGCAGTACTTC. Amino acid sequence: CSARERSSYEQYF.

The V gene is TRBV20-1, the J gene TRBJ2-5; tentative D call: TRBD1 (5 bases). This CDR3 is 12 amino acids long. The germline gives CDR1 DFQATT, CDR2 SNEGSKA (reference sequence). The V and J ends lost 4 bases and 4 bases respectively, with 10 bases between them. CDR3 region: CSANLQGETQYF. The CDR3, as DNA: TGCAGTGCTAACCTCCAGGGAGAGACCCAGTACTTC.

The V gene is TRBV28, the J gene TRBJ1-5; 8 bases are a match to TRBD1. V was pared by 5 bases and J by 1 base, with 4 bases of the junction left unmatched. CDR3 length: 15 amino acids. CDR1 and CDR2 (germline): MDHEN, SYDVKM. The CDR3 loop is CASSRTGISNQPQHF. For the CDR3, the DNA is TGTGCCAGCAGTCGGACAGGGATAAGCAATCAGCCCCAGCATTTT.

This clonotype has only a few counts. The chain combines TRBV20-1 with TRBJ2-3; weak D call: TRBD1 (6 bases). The CDR3 is 18 residues long. The V end was cut by 0 bases, the J end by 0 bases, with 19 bases between. Germline assignment: CDR1 DFQATT and CDR2 SNEGSKA (reference sequence). CDR3 sequence reads: CSARDSKRQASSTDTQYF. For the CDR3, the DNA is TGCAGTGCTAGAGATTCAAAGAGACAGGCCTCTAGCACAGATACGCAGTATTTT.

Only a few counts were recorded for this clonotype. The chain combines TRBV11-2 with TRBJ2-2; 11 bases fit TRBD1. The germline V gene encodes CDR1 SGHAT and CDR2 FQNNGV. V shed 5 bases and J 1 base; nucleotides not matched to a gene: 12. There are 19 residues in the CDR3. CDR3 protein: CASSRMGSGTGGNTGELFF. The CDR3 DNA follows: TGTGCCAGCAGCCGCATGGGTTCCGGGACAGGGGGGAACACCGGGGAGCTGTTTTTT.

V gene TRBV28 combines with J gene TRBJ2-1, with 10 bases fitting TRBD1. Germline values: CDR1 MDHEN, CDR2 SYDVKM. This CDR3 has 14 residues. Germline trimming cut 5 bases from V and 10 bases from J; bases unmatched to any gene: 8. The CDR3 loop is CASSRPGQGWEQFF. CDR3 in DNA: TGTGCCAGCAGTCGCCCGGGACAGGGGTGGGAGCAGTTCTTC.

The gene calls are TRBV11-2 and TRBJ1-1, with TRBD1 matching 7 bases. This CDR3 is 16 amino acids long. Germline V gene lookup returns CDR1 SGHAT and CDR2 FQNNGV. J was trimmed by 0 bases and V by 5 bases; bases with no gene match: 9. The CDR3 DNA follows: TGTGCCAGCAGCCACCCAGAGACAGGGTTGAACACTGAAGCTTTCTTT. It translates to CASSHPETGLNTEAFF.

This clonotype was observed a few times. The rearrangement uses TRBV5-1 and TRBJ1-2; TRBD1 might be the D (6 bases). This CDR3 has 16 residues. The V and J ends lost 4 bases and 4 bases respectively, with 20 bases between them. Germline CDR1 is SGHRS and CDR2 is YFSETQ. CDR3 nucleotides: TGCGCCAGCAGCCCGACCCGGACAGTGGGGGTCTATGGCTACACCTTC. Protein: CASSPTRTVGVYGYTF.

This clonotype was counted between two and nine times. This rearrangement joins TRBV7-2 to TRBJ1-1; a weak D match, TRBD1 (6 bases). With 5 bases removed from V and 2 bases from J, the gap between germline ends came to 15 bases. Germline V gene data show CDR1 as SGHTA and CDR2 as FQGNSA. The CDR3 sequence is 15 residues long. Here the CDR3 DNA reads TGTGCCAGCAGCCTGCCCGGGACATTAAACACTGAAGCTTTCTTT. Protein product: CASSLPGTLNTEAFF.

The V and J genes are TRBV29-1 and TRBJ2-5, with TRBD2 matching 16 bases. Germline loops: CDR1 SQVTM, CDR2 ANQGSEA. The CDR3 is made up of 17 amino acids. V trimming: 6 bases; J trimming: 5 bases; junction bases outside the gene matches: 12. CDR3 in amino acids: CSVTPGLAGGTQETQYF. In DNA form, the CDR3 reads TGCAGCGTGACACCGGGACTAGCGGGAGGGACCCAGGAGACCCAGTACTTC.

This clonotype was detected a few times. The J gene is TRBJ1-3, the V gene TRBV29-1, with a tentative D call TRBD1 (5 bases). Germline V CDR1 and CDR2: SQVTM, ANQGSEA. Deletions cut 0 bases from V and 1 base from J, with 22 bases between. The CDR3 covers 19 residues. This chain's CDR3 is CSVEEWEPGKFRSGNTIYF. As DNA, the CDR3 is TGCAGCGTTGAAGAGTGGGAGCCAGGGAAGTTCCGGTCTGGAAACACCATATATTTT.

This clonotype was found a few times. The chain combines TRBV20-1 with TRBJ1-2; a possible D gene is TRBD1 (6 bases). The V gene's germline CDR1 is DFQATT and CDR2 SNEGSKA (reference sequence). There are 12 residues in the CDR3. The DNA for the CDR3 is TGCAGCCCGGGGGGGGGCGCGGATGGCTACACCTTC. Protein product: CSPGGGADGYTF.

The chain uses TRBV4-3 and TRBJ2-7; D possibly corresponds to TRBD1 (6 bases). The germline V and J ends were trimmed by 0 bases and 10 bases, with 10 bases remaining between them. The CDR3 sequence is 12 residues long. Looked up from germline, CDR1 is LGHNA and CDR2 is YSLEER. CDR3 loop: CASSQEPGHQYF. In DNA, the CDR3 is TGCGCCAGCAGCCAAGAACCGGGACATCAGTACTTC.

This clonotype has a handful of counts. The rearrangement uses TRBV6-1 and TRBJ2-7, with D perhaps assigned TRBD1 or TRBD2 (5 bases each). Germline values: CDR1 MNHNS, CDR2 SASEGT. Trimming removed 0 bases at V and 7 bases at J, with 13 bases between. The CDR3 runs 14 residues. The CDR3 loop reads CASSEAPGQAEQYF. CDR3 DNA sequence: TGTGCCAGCAGTGAAGCGCCGGGGCAGGCTGAGCAGTACTTC.

This clonotype was detected ten times or more. The chain joins TRBV2 to TRBJ1-6; D gene ambiguous. Germline values: CDR1 SNHLY, CDR2 FYNNEI. The V end lost 8 bases, the J end lost 7 bases, and 12 bases lay between the germline ends. The CDR3 has 13 residues. Written as DNA, the CDR3 is TGTGCCAGCGGAAGGTTGGAGAATTCACCCCTCCACTTT. As protein: CASGRLENSPLHF.

The CDR3, as DNA: TGTGCCAGCTCCCCCGGACAGGGAAGGGCCAACGTCCTGACTTTC. Protein: CASSPGQGRANVLTF. The V and J genes are TRBV18 and TRBJ2-6; 8 nucleotides line up with TRBD1. V lost 6 bases, J lost 5 bases, and 6 bases stayed unmatched. This CDR3 region has 15 residues. CDR1 and CDR2 (germline): KGHSH, LQKENI.

This rearrangement joins TRBV12-3 or TRBV12-4 to TRBJ2-1; 9 positions match TRBD1. With 6 bases clipped from V and 9 bases from J, the junction kept 9 bases outside the gene matches. The CDR3 sequence is 14 residues long. CDR3 amino acids: CASRPGTGSSEQFF. The CDR3 DNA follows: TGTGCCAGCAGGCCGGGGACAGGGTCGAGTGAGCAGTTCTTC.

The table lists this clonotype with a few counts. This chain links TRBV5-1 with TRBJ1-1; D is unresolved. The germline V and J ends were trimmed by 0 bases and 0 bases, with 12 bases remaining between them. Germline assignment: CDR1 SGHRS and CDR2 YFSETQ. The length of the CDR3 is 16 residues. The DNA for the CDR3 is TGCGCCAGCAGCTTGGCCGGCTTACAGTTGAACACTGAAGCTTTCTTT. Translated: CASSLAGLQLNTEAFF.

This clonotype showed up just a few times. The gene calls are TRBV10-3 and TRBJ2-7; 7 bases align to TRBD2. Germline V gene sequence: CDR1 ENHRY, CDR2 SYGVKD. V lost 2 bases to trimming and J lost 1 base; unmatched junction nucleotides: 8. The CDR3 has 16 residues. CDR3 in DNA: TGTGCCATCAGTGAGCCCGGAGCTAGCGGTTCCTACGAGCAGTACTTC. Its translation: CAISEPGASGSYEQYF.

V is TRBV4-2 and J is TRBJ1-2, with D possibly matching TRBD1 (5 bases). The CDR3 extends over 18 amino acids. Trimming left V 1 base short and J 4 bases short, with 22 bases between. Germline-derived CDR1 and CDR2 are LGHNA and YNFKEQ. CDR3 sequence reads: CASSQAASDRPWGYGYTF. CDR3 sequence (DNA): TGTGCCAGCAGCCAAGCTGCTAGTGACAGACCTTGGGGCTATGGCTACACCTTC.

This chain connects TRBV10-3 to TRBJ2-1, with 9 positions matching TRBD2. V dropped 7 bases and J dropped 5; count of bases not matched to a gene: 0. Germline lookup yields CDR1 ENHRY and CDR2 SYGVKD. The CDR3 is 12 residues long. The CDR3 DNA follows: TGTGCCATCAAGCGGGGGGACAATGAGCAGTTCTTC. This sequence encodes CAIKRGDNEQFF.

The chain joins TRBV6-2 or TRBV6-3 to TRBJ1-6; TRBD1 is a possible D gene (5 bases). V gave up 3 bases and J gave up 10 bases, with 13 bases separating them. Germline values: CDR1 MNHEY, CDR2 SVGEGT. The CDR3 runs to 14 residues. CDR3 in amino acids: CASSYSGAGSPLHF. The CDR3 region has the DNA TGTGCCAGCAGTTATAGCGGGGCAGGATCACCCCTCCACTTT.

Ten or more counts support this clonotype. The chain is built from TRBV7-8 and TRBJ2-3; 10 bases are shared with TRBD1. V shed 5 bases, J shed 0 bases, and the junction held 8 bases outside the gene matches. The germline CDR1 and CDR2 sequences are SGHVS and FQNEAQ. The CDR3 consists of 17 residues. The CDR3 bases are TGTGCCAGCAGCCTCCTTCGGACAGGGGGGAGCACAGATACGCAGTATTTT. Encoded protein: CASSLLRTGGSTDTQYF.